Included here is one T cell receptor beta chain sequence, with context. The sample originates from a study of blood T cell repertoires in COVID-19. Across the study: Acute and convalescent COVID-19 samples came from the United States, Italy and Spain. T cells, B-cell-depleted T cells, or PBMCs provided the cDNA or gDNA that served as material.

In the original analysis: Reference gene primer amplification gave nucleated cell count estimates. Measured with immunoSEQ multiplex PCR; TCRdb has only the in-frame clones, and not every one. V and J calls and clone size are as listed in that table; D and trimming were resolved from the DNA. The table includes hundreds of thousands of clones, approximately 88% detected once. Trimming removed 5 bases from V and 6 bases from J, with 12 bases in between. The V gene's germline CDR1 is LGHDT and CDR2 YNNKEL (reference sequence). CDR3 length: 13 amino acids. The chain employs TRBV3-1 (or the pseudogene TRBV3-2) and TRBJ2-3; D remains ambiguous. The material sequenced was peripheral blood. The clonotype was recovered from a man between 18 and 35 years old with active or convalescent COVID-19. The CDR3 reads CASSEGSVDTQYF. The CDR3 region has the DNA TGTGCCAGCAGCGAAGGGTCGGTCGATACGCAGTATTTT.